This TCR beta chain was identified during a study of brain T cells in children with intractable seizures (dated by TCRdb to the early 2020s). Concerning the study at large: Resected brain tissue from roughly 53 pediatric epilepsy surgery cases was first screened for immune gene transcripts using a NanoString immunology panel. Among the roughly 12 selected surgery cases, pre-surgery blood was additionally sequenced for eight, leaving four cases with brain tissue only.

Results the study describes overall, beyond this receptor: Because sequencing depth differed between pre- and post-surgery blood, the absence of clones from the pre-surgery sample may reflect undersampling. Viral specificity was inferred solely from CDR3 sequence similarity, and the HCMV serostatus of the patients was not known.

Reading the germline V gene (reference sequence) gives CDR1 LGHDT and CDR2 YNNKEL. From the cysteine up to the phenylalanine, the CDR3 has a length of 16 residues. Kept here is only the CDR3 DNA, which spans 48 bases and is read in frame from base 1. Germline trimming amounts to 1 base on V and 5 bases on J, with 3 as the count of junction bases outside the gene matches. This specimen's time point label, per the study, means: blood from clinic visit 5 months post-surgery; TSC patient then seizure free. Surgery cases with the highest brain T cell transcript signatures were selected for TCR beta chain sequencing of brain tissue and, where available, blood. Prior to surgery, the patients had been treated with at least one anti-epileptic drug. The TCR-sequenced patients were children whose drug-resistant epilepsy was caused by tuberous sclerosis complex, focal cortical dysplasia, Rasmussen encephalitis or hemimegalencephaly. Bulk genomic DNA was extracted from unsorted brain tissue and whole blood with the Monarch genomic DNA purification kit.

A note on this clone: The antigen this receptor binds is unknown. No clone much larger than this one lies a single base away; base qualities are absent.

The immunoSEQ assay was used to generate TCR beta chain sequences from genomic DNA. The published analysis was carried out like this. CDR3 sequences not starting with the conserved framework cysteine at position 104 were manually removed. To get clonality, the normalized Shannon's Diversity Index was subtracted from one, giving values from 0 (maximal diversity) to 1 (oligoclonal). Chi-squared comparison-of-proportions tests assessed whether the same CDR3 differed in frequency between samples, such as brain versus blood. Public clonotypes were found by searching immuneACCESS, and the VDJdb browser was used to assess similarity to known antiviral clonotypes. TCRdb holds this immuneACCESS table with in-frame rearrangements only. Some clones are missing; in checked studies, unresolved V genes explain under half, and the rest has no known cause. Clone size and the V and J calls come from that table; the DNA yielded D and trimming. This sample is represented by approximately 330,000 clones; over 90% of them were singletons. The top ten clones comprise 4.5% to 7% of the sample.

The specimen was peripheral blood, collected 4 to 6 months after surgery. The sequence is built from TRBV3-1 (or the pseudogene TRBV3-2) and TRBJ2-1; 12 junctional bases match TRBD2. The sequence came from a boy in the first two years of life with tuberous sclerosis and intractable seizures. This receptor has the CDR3 CASSQGLAGDNNEQFF. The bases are TGTGCCAGCAGCCAAGGACTAGCGGGGGATAACAATGAGCAGTTCTTC.